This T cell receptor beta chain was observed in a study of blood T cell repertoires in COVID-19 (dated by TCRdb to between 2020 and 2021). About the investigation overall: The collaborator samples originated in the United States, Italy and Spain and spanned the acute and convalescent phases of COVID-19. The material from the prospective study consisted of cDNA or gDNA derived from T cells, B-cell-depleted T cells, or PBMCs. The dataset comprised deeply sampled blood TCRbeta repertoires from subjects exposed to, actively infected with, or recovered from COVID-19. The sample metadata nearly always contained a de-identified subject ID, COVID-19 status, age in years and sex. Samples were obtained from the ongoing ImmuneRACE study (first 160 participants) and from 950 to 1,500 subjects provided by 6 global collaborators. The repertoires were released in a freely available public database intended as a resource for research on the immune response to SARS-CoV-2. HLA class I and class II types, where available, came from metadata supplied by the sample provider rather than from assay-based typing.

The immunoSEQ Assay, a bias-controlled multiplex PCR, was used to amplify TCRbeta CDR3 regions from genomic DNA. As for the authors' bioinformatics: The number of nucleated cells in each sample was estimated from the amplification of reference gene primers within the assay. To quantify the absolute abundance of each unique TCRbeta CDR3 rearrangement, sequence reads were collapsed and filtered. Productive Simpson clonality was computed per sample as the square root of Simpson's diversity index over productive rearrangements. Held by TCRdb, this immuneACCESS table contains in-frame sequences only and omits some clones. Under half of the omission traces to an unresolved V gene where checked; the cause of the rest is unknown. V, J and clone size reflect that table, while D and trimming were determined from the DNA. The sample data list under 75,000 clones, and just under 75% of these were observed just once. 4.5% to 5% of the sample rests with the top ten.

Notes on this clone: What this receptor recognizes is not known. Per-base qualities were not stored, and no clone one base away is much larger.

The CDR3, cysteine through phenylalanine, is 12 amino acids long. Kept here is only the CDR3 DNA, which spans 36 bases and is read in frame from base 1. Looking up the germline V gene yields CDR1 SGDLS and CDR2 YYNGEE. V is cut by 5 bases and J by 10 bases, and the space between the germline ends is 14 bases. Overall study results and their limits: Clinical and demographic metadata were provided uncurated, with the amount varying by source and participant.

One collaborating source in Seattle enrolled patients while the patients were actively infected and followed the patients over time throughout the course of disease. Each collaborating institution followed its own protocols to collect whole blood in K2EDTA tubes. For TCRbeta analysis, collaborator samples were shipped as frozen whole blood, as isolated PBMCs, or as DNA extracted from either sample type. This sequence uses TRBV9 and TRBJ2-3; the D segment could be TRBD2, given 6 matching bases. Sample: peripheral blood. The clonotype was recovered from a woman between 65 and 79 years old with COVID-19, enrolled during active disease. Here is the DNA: TGTGCCAGCAGTCCGGGGCCGGGAGCGCAGTATTTT. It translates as CASSPGPGAQYF. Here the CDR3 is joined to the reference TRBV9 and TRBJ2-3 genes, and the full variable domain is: DSGVTQTPKHLITATGQRVTLRCSPRSGDLSVYWYQQSLDQGLQFLIQYYNGEERAKGNILERFSAQQFPDLHSELNLSSLELGDSALYFCASSPGPGAQYFGPGTRLTVL.